The subject of this entry is one TCR beta chain. These data are taken from a study of blood T cell repertoires in COVID-19. Across the study: Italy, Spain and the United States were the sources of the convalescent and acute COVID-19 samples.

Trimming took 2 bases from V and 8 from J, leaving 13 bases between them. This CDR3 contains 13 residues. Germline assignment: CDR1 SGDLS and CDR2 YYNGEE. The table came from immunoSEQ multiplex PCR; TCRdb's copy has only in-frame clones and leaves some out. The sample holds tens of thousands of clones; 75% to 85% are singletons and the top ten take under 35%. The clonotype originates from a man aged 55 to 70 with COVID-19, enrolled during active disease. This chain joins TRBV9 and TRBJ1-2; tentatively, D is TRBD1 (5 bases). Sequenced sample: peripheral blood. CDR3 region: CASSVQGSGGYTF. The DNA for the CDR3 is TGTGCCAGCAGCGTCCAGGGATCGGGCGGCTACACCTTC.